The present TCR beta chain was sequenced within a study of T cell responses to AZD1222 COVID-19 vaccine. The CDR3 consists of 17 residues. Trimming at V came to 6 bases and at J to 3 bases, leaving 14 bases not matched to a gene. Germline V gives CDR1 MNHEY, CDR2 SVGEGT. Clones were sequenced by immunoSEQ multiplex PCR, and TCRdb holds only the in-frame ones, with some missing. The table includes over 50,000 clones, roughly 80% detected once. The chain carries TRBV6-2 or TRBV6-3 and TRBJ1-5; 7 nucleotides line up with TRBD1. The receptor comes from an adult in good health. Sequenced material: peripheral blood, taken on day 0 of AZD1222 vaccination. CDR3 region: CASSRDREHDYNQPQHF. The DNA for the CDR3 is TGTGCCAGCAGCCGCGACAGGGAGCATGATTACAATCAGCCCCAGCATTTT.